This T cell receptor beta chain stems from a study of cytomegalovirus exposure and HLA in healthy donors (dated 2017 in TCRdb). For context, the study as a whole: In an earlier analysis of 550 to 750 of the donors, 276 Gb of sequence data and 90 million to 120 million unique TCR beta sequences from 150 million to 200 million T cells were reported. On average, 235,054 unique TCR beta nucleotide sequences were sequenced per donor among 300 to 500 genotyped donors of the cohort, with 15% to 20% of those sequences being non-productive. The T cell repertoires of 666 subjects were profiled by immunosequencing and related to cytomegalovirus serostatus. Alongside the repertoire data, information on donor age, sex, ethnicity and CMV serostatus was compiled. A later genetic analysis took genome-wide SNP genotypes for about three fifths of the 666 donors and used that subset as a discovery cohort. Rather than drawing on any new phenotypic data, the later analysis identified candidate immune exposures from TCR beta sequences and the way those sequences occurred across donors. Typing coverage varied by locus: about 620-640 donors for A, B, C, DRB1 and DQB1; more than 500 for DQA1; nearly 610 for DPA1; some 470 for DPB1. Besides the first cohort of 666 subjects, a separate validation cohort made up of roughly 120 different subjects was used. The study was designed to test whether signatures of past pathogen exposure could be identified by cataloging public T cell receptors. Of the roughly 410 genotyped donors, 75% to 85% were placed in the genetic ancestry cluster associated with self-reported Caucasian donors. Because of strong linkage in the cohort, a few DR-DQ haplotypes were treated as single units for association and clustering. To predict cytomegalovirus infection status, the study brought together high-throughput TCR immunosequencing, statistical association of individual TCRs with disease status, and machine learning. A later analysis re-analyzed previously published TCR beta repertoires from 660 or so donors and added high-resolution HLA genotyping to study TCR occurrence patterns. HLA typing included class I and class II loci at four-digit resolution. An early release that covered more than 550 HLA-typed donors contained about 290 gigabases of sequencing data and 65 million to 100 million unique TCR sequences. To decide whether each TCR beta V gene segment behaved as functional or pseudogenic, an earlier analysis of some 600 of the donors relied on high-throughput TCR beta sequencing. All discovery cohort repertoires had been generated using a single sequencing platform.

This clone was seen only a few times. There is no known antigen for this receptor. No much larger clone exists at a distance of one base, and base qualities are not known. What the authors observed across the whole study: A further reported finding was that TCR beta sequences accurately predicted the HLA-A and HLA-B alleles for most subjects in the first cohort. In a later analysis, the rate of TCR association differed among HLA loci, with DRB1 alleles having the most associated TCRs and HLA-C alleles having the fewest. Specific HLA alleles were associated with some 15,000 TCR beta sequences at a false discovery rate of 0.05 in a later analysis. V-gene and J-gene trimming of TCR beta chains was associated with a missense DCLRE1C variant in a later genetic analysis, and the association was replicated in an independent cohort. In a later analysis, most CMV-associated TCR beta chains were found to appear HLA-restricted, with HLA associations seemingly driven largely by CMV exposure. In a later analysis, HLA-associated TCR beta chains were found to be more clonally expanded and to have lower generation probabilities than equally common non-associated chains. The classifier was reported to diagnose cytomegalovirus status with high specificity and sensitivity in both the original cohort and the validation cohort. Three of the identified cytomegalovirus-associated TCR beta chains were confirmed in vitro to be specific for cytomegalovirus antigens. A total of 150 or so TCR beta chains were listed by the study as associated with cytomegalovirus. The authors suggested that the approach could potentially be extended to other disease states and immunological phenotypes. A later genetic analysis reported fewer N-insertions in productive TCRs among donors in an Asian-associated ancestry cluster than the approximately 700-donor mean. While some public TCRs were present in many individuals, most TCR sequences turned up only very rarely across donors. Several of the top co-occurrence clusters appeared to be linked to parvovirus B19, influenza, CMV and Epstein-Barr virus, according to a later analysis. Presence/absence analyses assumed roughly uniform sequencing depth across donors, an assumption that may not hold. Linkage disequilibrium might explain the correlated functional status among segregating V segments, but an unknown experimental factor could not be ruled out. A cluster of highly shared sequence variants was judged likely to be a technical artifact of the sequencing pipeline. Only TCR beta chains were sequenced in this cohort, and the absence of alpha or paired-chain data limited detectable features. Some IMGT-functional V segments, including TRBV6-2 and TRBV6-3, could not be told apart with the 87-base-pair reads, so those segments were excluded. Because HLA typing was unavailable for some donors at each locus, only the typed subset was used in association tests. In an earlier analysis of more than 500 of the donors, most TCR beta V segments appeared in productive rearrangements about 87% or about 30% of the time, broadly matching IMGT annotations. Strong co-occurrence of HLA alleles, especially DR and DQ, made assigning TCR associations to individual alleles difficult. CMV serostatus was the only immune exposure information available for the cohort. Because counts were too low, fewer than 20 rarely observed V segments, including chromosome 9 orphons, were excluded from the earlier analysis of some 590 of the donors.

As encoded in the germline V gene (reference sequence), CDR1 is SGHNT while CDR2 is YYREEE. The CDR3 goes from the cysteine to the phenylalanine over 14 residues. The kept DNA is CDR3 alone, 42 bases in frame from the first base. Trimming removed 4 bases from V and 6 bases from J; the gene matches leave 4 bases unexplained. Libraries were made using the immunoSEQ multiplex PCR assay. The multiplex PCR relied on a mix of 60 forward primers for TCR Vbeta segments and 13 reverse primers for TCR Jbeta segments. Amplification of the CDR3 region of rearranged TCR beta genes was performed with a multiplex PCR assay on genomic DNA. The amplified TCR beta libraries were sequenced on the Illumina HiSeq System as 87-base-pair reads. The study's processing was this. In a later analysis, approximately 74 million unique TCR beta chains were counted across the 500 to 850 repertoires, and around 10 million of these chains were shared by at least two donors. Raw reads were error-corrected and collapsed into unique sequences with a nearest-neighbor algorithm that merged closely related sequences to remove PCR and sequencing errors. To assign V, D and J gene segments, CDR3 sequences were aligned to IMGT reference sequences. For a sequence to be retained, a match of at least six nucleotides was required to both a V gene segment and a J gene segment. A rearrangement was called productive if the CDR3 had no stop codons and remained in frame with V and J, and every other rearrangement was called non-productive. Following IMGT convention, CDR3 was defined as the stretch from the second conserved V-encoded cysteine to the conserved J-encoded phenylalanine. The earlier analysis of about 590 of the donors excluded sequences that lacked an unambiguous match to a single V gene segment. In an earlier analysis of approximately 550 of the donors, V segments were called functional above 56.7% productive rearrangements and were called segregating when the between-donor standard deviation exceeded 5%. To diagnose cytomegalovirus status from the catalog of TCR beta chain sequences, a statistical classification framework was built. In a later analysis, V and J genes were assigned by comparing TCR nucleotide sequences against IMGT/GENE-DB human TR gene sequences. The TCRdist pipeline was used in a later analysis to assign CDR3 sequences and most-parsimonious VDJ recombination scenarios. In a later analysis, each TCR beta chain was defined by its CDR3 amino acid sequence together with its V-gene family, and reads without a unique V-gene family were excluded. As a way to deal with suspected cross-contamination and a sequencing artifact, a later analysis dropped approximately 590 nucleotide sequences that were highly shared and had low generation probability. In a later analysis, a clonal expansion index was calculated for each public chain from normalized within-repertoire ranks of inferred template counts. Generation probabilities in a later analysis came from a VDJ recombination model fitted to out-of-frame rearrangements, and those results were checked against IGoR. In a later analysis, hypergeometric tests were used to score TCR-TCR, TCR-HLA and TCR-CMV co-occurrence, with a repertoire-size bias correction applied to TCR pairs. In a later analysis, false discovery rates were estimated by permuting HLA or CMV assignments 20 times. In a later analysis, co-occurring TCRs were grouped with DBSCAN, and TCRdist sequence similarity was added when clustering was performed within HLA-allele-positive subsets. Repertoires with fewer than 30,000 or more than 120,000 public chains, plus five repertoires with anomalous nucleotide sharing, were excluded from co-occurrence clustering. TCRdb carries this immuneACCESS record with in-frame sequences only. Its versions omit some clonotypes, under half of them owing to an unresolved V gene in the studies checked, with the rest unexplained. The V and J calls and the clone size are those of that table, but D and trimming were determined from the DNA. In all, the sample holds about 98,000 clones, and 60% to 80% of those were seen once. The ten biggest clones cover less than 1.5% of the sample.

The cohort consisted of hundreds of healthy bone marrow donors. Cohort members were all nominally healthy when sampled, although unrecorded immune exposures were likely present. The donor was CMV seronegative and belonged to the group of around 350 seronegative cohort members. Each donor provided a peripheral blood sample, and peripheral blood mononuclear cells were used for TCR beta sequencing. Genomic DNA extraction from the blood cell samples was performed with the Qiagen DNeasy Blood Extraction Kit. The sample taken for sequencing was PBMCs. The V and J segments used are TRBV5-4 and TRBJ2-2; the junction holds 9 bases that match TRBD1. The TCR sequence derives from a female donor in good health and CMV-seronegative. The DNA sequence is given as TGTGCCAGCAGCCAACAGGGGGCGCCCGGGGAGCTGTTTTTT. The translation is CASSQQGAPGELFF.